The TCR beta chain described here comes from a study of T cells after yellow fever vaccination (dated by TCRdb to about 2019). About the full investigation: The SMART-Seq v4 Ultra Low Input RNA kit was used to prepare libraries from fractions with low cell numbers. Blood samples were taken at several timepoints before and after primary and secondary immunization, and bulk PBMC replicates and cell subsets were isolated. The cohort comprised two healthy male donors, one aged 18 to 30 and one aged 30 to 40 years. To follow T-cell clones before and after both primary and booster YFV17D yellow fever vaccination, bulk TCR alpha and beta repertoires underwent longitudinal sequencing. General findings and caveats noted by the study authors: Because the study included only a couple of donors, the extent to which the findings can be generalized is limited. Computational filtering was required because FACS-sorted repertoires could contain abundant contaminating clonotypes from the bulk population. Most clones expanded after primary vaccination were re-detected after the booster (just under 97% of CD4 and roughly 87% of CD8), suggesting broad memory maintenance. A small share of clonotypes occurred in both CD4 and CD8 compartments, likely arising from convergent recombination. Compared with the primary T-cell response, the secondary T-cell response was weaker but faster, peaking on day 5 rather than day 15.

The treatment or condition label of this sample denotes: live attenuated yellow fever vaccine strain. At each blood-draw timepoint, two biological replicates of bulk PBMCs were obtained. PBMCs were isolated from peripheral blood using a standard Ficoll-Paque protocol. RNA was extracted with TriZol from bulk PBMCs, CD4 and CD8 fractions, and dextramer-positive and dextramer-negative fractions. This clonotype was counted only a few times. Its antigen has not been determined. Within one base of it there is no much larger clone, and no base qualities were kept. Deletion took 3 bases off V and 6 bases off J, with a span of 18 bases between the germline ends. Via the germline V gene, CDR1 is SGDLS and CDR2 YYNGEE. The CDR3 goes from the cysteine to the phenylalanine over 16 residues. The only DNA kept is the CDR3, 48 bases in frame from the first base. Sequencing used an Illumina NovaSeq 6000. Synthesis of TCR cDNA relied on 5'RACE template switching, a step that introduced a universal primer site along with unique molecular identifiers. cDNA synthesis was primed from both the TCR alpha and TCR beta constant segments. Library amplification used two PCR steps, and the second PCR step added sample barcodes and sequencing adapters. Sequencing of libraries was performed on Illumina HiSeq 2500 (2x100 bp) or NovaSeq (2x150 bp). Under the source paper's analysis protocol: Demultiplexing of reads and collapsing into UMI consensus sequences were performed with MIGEC, and V(D)J alignment was carried out with MiXCR. Clonotypes responding to the vaccine were identified with edgeR on replicate PBMC samples, with the criteria of FDR below 0.01 and a log2 fold change above 5 up to day 15. Each bulk clonotype received a CD4 or CD8 identity based on whether the sequenced CD4 or CD8 repertoire contained that clonotype at higher abundance. The public reads were quality trimmed at Q25 with fastp and then assembled into clones with MiXCR by TCRdb, keeping productive beta chains. Entries that share a CDR3 protein sequence are merged under the most common genes and DNA. TCRdb, not the original authors, processed these V and J calls. A total of fewer than 500,000 distinct CDR3 sequences appear in this sample, around 20% of them only once. Roughly a sixth of the sample belongs to the ten largest clones.

Sample: PBMCs, taken before the yellow fever booster vaccination. The receptor chain draws on TRBV9 and TRBJ2-2, with an unclear D gene assignment. This receptor was identified in a young man who received the YFV17D yellow fever vaccine. The DNA is TGTGCCAGCAGCGCACGAGGACCGTCGACCCCCGGGGAGCTGTTTTTT. Translated, this gives CASSARGPSTPGELFF.